The 23 T cell receptor beta chains below come from one sample, sequenced in a study of CD8+CD57+ T cells in acquired aplastic anemia. Patients who underwent sequencing had shown CD8+CD57+ cell expansion by flow cytometry. Genomic DNA was employed as the template in profiling TCR beta VDJ and CDR3. Each CDR3 protein is one row after TCRdb ran MiXCR on the reads. Of around 200,000 distinct CDR3 sequences in the sample, 45% to 60% are singletons; the top ten hold approximately 13%. The sample was sorted CD4+, CD8+, or CD8+CD57+ T cells (not recorded which) from PBMCs. The source is a human donor with aplastic anemia.

CDR3: CASTSGTVRSYEQYF. The CDR3 DNA follows: TGTGCCAGCACCTCCGGGACAGTGAGATCCTACGAGCAGTACTTC. The rearrangement joins TRBV2 to TRBJ2-7, with 7 bases aligning to TRBD1. Germline lookup yields CDR1 SNHLY and CDR2 FYNNEI. The CDR3 extends over 15 amino acids. After removal of 7 bases from V and 1 base from J, the junction contained 10 bases not matched to a gene.

This rearrangement joins TRBV2 to TRBJ2-2, with TRBD2 identical over 7 bases. The CDR3 loop spans 16 amino acids. Trimming cost V 2 bases and J 1 base; bases outside gene matches: 4. Germline CDR1 and CDR2: SNHLY and FYNNEI. Written as DNA, the CDR3 is TGTGCCAGCAGTGAAAAGGGCGGGAGGAACACCGGGGAGCTGTTTTTT. Its translation is CASSEKGGRNTGELFF.

The rearrangement uses TRBV19 and TRBJ1-4, with TRBD1 matching 12 bases. The CDR3 has 14 amino acids. Germline trimming cut 4 bases from V and 8 bases from J; bases unmatched to any gene: 2. Germline V lookup: CDR1 LNHDA, CDR2 SQIVND (reference sequence). The CDR3, as DNA: TGTGCCAGTAGTACCGGGACAGGGGGCGAAAAACTGTTTTTT. It codes for CASSTGTGGEKLFF.

This clonotype was recorded at least ten times. The chain couples TRBV9 to TRBJ2-7; 10 positions agree with TRBD2. Trimming removed 2 bases from V and 3 bases from J; junction bases left unmatched: 11. Germline V lookup: CDR1 SGDLS, CDR2 YYNGEE. This CDR3 region has 17 residues. The CDR3, as DNA: TGTGCCAGCAGCGTGGCTAGCGGGGGCCGAGGGAGCTACGAGCAGTACTTC. Amino acids: CASSVASGGRGSYEQYF.

This clonotype was seen ten or more times. The rearrangement links TRBV30 to TRBJ1-6, with a tentative D call TRBD1 (5 bases). CDR1 is GTSNPN, CDR2 SVGIG, per germline (reference sequence). The germline V and J ends were trimmed by 6 bases and 10 bases, with 13 bases remaining between them. CDR3 length: 12 residues. The CDR3 DNA sequence: TGTGCCTGTTTGGGGGGAAACTCACCCCTCCACTTT. Its translation is CACLGGNSPLHF.

This clonotype was recorded a few times. The chain has TRBV10-3 and TRBJ2-1, with 12 bases identical to TRBD2. The V gene end was trimmed by 5 bases and the J gene end by 7 bases; junction bases not matched to a gene: 9. Germline V gene lookup returns CDR1 ENHRY and CDR2 SYGVKD. CDR3 size: 16 residues. The CDR3 region is CAISPRTSGVLNEQFF. CDR3 in DNA: TGTGCCATCAGTCCAAGGACTAGCGGGGTTTTGAATGAGCAGTTCTTC.

The chain employs TRBV7-9 and TRBJ1-6, with TRBD1 identical over 10 bases. From germline, CDR1 is SEHNR and CDR2 FQNEAQ (reference sequence). This CDR3 comprises 15 residues. After removal of 6 bases from V and 11 bases from J, the junction contained 10 bases not matched to a gene. The CDR3 DNA reads as TGTGCCAGCAGGTCCGGGACAGGGGCCGGGCCACCCCTCCACTTT. This translates into CASRSGTGAGPPLHF.

The CDR3: CANKLRDRSGGYTF. The CDR3, as DNA: TGCGCCAACAAACTCCGGGACAGGTCCGGGGGCTACACCTTC. V is TRBV10-1 and J is TRBJ1-2, with 8 nucleotides matching TRBD1. Germline V gene sequence: CDR1 WNHNN, CDR2 SYGVQD (reference sequence). J gave up 8 bases and V 10 bases, and 15 bases lay outside the gene matches. The CDR3 is 14 residues long.

The gene calls are TRBV9 and TRBJ1-3; D call uncertain. Germline CDR1 and CDR2: SGDLS and YYNGEE. The CDR3 extends over 13 amino acids. Trimming removed 3 bases from V and 5 bases from J, with 9 bases in between. CDR3 bases: TGTGCCAGCAGCGCCCAGGTGCGAAACACCATATATTTT. It encodes CASSAQVRNTIYF. Full variable domain (missing parts from reference TRBV9 and TRBJ1-3): DSGVTQTPKHLITATGQRVTLRCSPRSGDLSVYWYQQSLDQGLQFLIQYYNGEERAKGNILERFSAQQFPDLHSELNLSSLELGDSALYFCASSAQVRNTIYFGEGSWLTVV.

This chain joins TRBV2 and TRBJ2-5; no definite D call. V gave up 1 base and J gave up 5 bases, with 14 bases separating them. The germline V gene has CDR1 SNHLY and CDR2 FYNNEI. This CDR3 has 15 amino acids. The CDR3 DNA sequence: TGTGCCAGCAGTGAAGGGATATACTCATCGGAGACCCAGTACTTC. Encoded protein: CASSEGIYSSETQYF. Supplemented by reference TRBV2 and TRBJ2-5, the full variable domain reads EPEVTQTPSHQVTQMGQEVILRCVPISNHLYFYWYRQILGQKVEFLVSFYNNEISEKSEIFDDQFSVERPDGSNFTLKIRSTKLEDSAMYFCASSEGIYSSETQYFGPGTRLLVL.

The rearrangement links TRBV20-1 to TRBJ2-3, with D possibly matching TRBD1 (5 bases). CDR1 is DFQATT, CDR2 SNEGSKA, per germline (reference sequence). CDR3 length: 16 amino acids. V lost 1 base, J lost 0 bases, and 14 bases lay in between. The CDR3 spells CSARGSQATSTDTQYF. CDR3 DNA sequence: TGCAGTGCTAGAGGTTCACAGGCCACTAGCACAGATACGCAGTATTTT.

The chain has TRBV9 and TRBJ2-3; 9 bases map to TRBD2. The CDR3 extends over 15 amino acids. The V gene end was trimmed by 3 bases and the J gene end by 0 bases; junction bases not matched to a gene: 2. Germline V gene lookup returns CDR1 SGDLS and CDR2 YYNGEE. The DNA of the CDR3 is TGTGCCAGCAGCGGCGGGGGGGCTAGCACAGATACGCAGTATTTT. It translates to CASSGGGASTDTQYF.

This clonotype was seen more than once but under ten times. Here the CDR3 reads CASSLTSGVQETQYF. The CDR3 region has the DNA TGTGCCAGCAGCTTGACTAGCGGGGTCCAAGAGACCCAGTACTTC. The chain joins TRBV11-2 to TRBJ2-5; TRBD2 aligns across 11 bases. There are 15 residues in the CDR3. Germline CDR1 SGHAT, CDR2 FQNNGV. V lost 3 bases and J lost 1; bases outside the gene matches: 1.

This clonotype appeared many times. The genes are TRBV19 and TRBJ1-4, with 10 bases identical to TRBD1. The junction had 2 bases not matched to a gene; V was cut back by 3 bases and J by 7 bases. The CDR3 totals 14 residues. Germline lookup yields CDR1 LNHDA and CDR2 SQIVND (reference sequence). The CDR3 is CASSMGTGVEKLFF. The CDR3 bases are TGTGCCAGTAGTATGGGGACAGGGGTTGAAAAACTGTTTTTT.

The chain joins TRBV7-9 to TRBJ2-2; TRBD1 agrees at 8 bases. The ends lost 7 bases at V and 8 bases at J; junction bases unmatched: 6. Germline V lookup: CDR1 SEHNR, CDR2 FQNEAQ (reference sequence). The CDR3 length is 13 residues. The CDR3 DNA sequence: TGTGCCAGCATGGGCCAGGGGGCTGGGGAGCTGTTTTTT. Protein: CASMGQGAGELFF.

In this sample, this clonotype turned up once. The V gene is TRBV2, the J gene TRBJ2-4; TRBD1 agrees at 8 bases. The J segment lost 7 bases and the V segment lost 4 bases, leaving 6 bases of the junction unmatched. The CDR3 consists of 14 residues. Germline V lookup: CDR1 SNHLY, CDR2 FYNNEI. CDR3 amino acids: CASSGQGLRNIQYF. CDR3 nucleotides: TGTGCCAGCAGTGGACAGGGGTTAAGGAACATTCAGTACTTC.

CDR3 region: CSGTPGSGTDTQYF. The CDR3 nucleotides are TGCAGCGGAACACCGGGATCTGGCACAGATACGCAGTATTTT. The genes are TRBV29-1 and TRBJ2-3; possible D gene TRBD2, 5 bases. Looked up from germline, CDR1 is SQVTM and CDR2 is ANQGSEA. CDR3 size: 14 residues. Trimming took off 7 bases at V and 1 base at J, with 15 bases between the two ends.

The table lists this clonotype with many counts. The chain couples TRBV5-8 to TRBJ1-6; a possible D gene is TRBD1 (6 bases). The CDR3 runs to 12 residues. The germline CDR1 and CDR2 sequences are SGHTS and YDEGEE. Trimming took 4 bases from V and 14 from J, leaving 13 bases between them. This chain's CDR3 is CASSQDSTSLHF. In DNA form, the CDR3 reads TGTGCCAGCAGCCAGGACAGTACATCCCTCCACTTT.

The chain uses TRBV6-1 and TRBJ2-3, with a tentative D call TRBD2 (5 bases). Germline V lookup: CDR1 MNHNS, CDR2 SASEGT. The CDR3 is 15 residues long. V lost 7 bases to trimming and J lost 0 bases, with 14 bases between them. The CDR3 sequence: CASKHPRLSTDTQYF. In DNA, the CDR3 is TGTGCCAGCAAACACCCGAGACTAAGCACAGATACGCAGTATTTT.

The table lists this clonotype with many counts. V and J are TRBV11-2 and TRBJ2-7; 13 bases line up with TRBD2. From germline, CDR1 is SGHAT and CDR2 FQNNGV. V was pared by 10 bases and J by 7 bases, with 4 bases of the junction left unmatched. CDR3 size: 12 residues. In nucleotides, the CDR3 is TGTGCCATCACTAGCGGGGGGGGTGAGCAGTACTTC. It translates to CAITSGGGEQYF.

The gene calls are TRBV19 and TRBJ2-5; 9 positions match TRBD2. This CDR3 contains 13 residues. The germline gives CDR1 LNHDA, CDR2 SQIVND (reference sequence). The ends lost 5 bases at V and 4 bases at J; junction bases unmatched: 2. The CDR3 spells CASSRSGGETQYF. Written as DNA, the CDR3 is TGTGCCAGTAGTCGTAGCGGGGGAGAGACCCAGTACTTC. The whole variable domain, remainder taken from reference TRBV19 and TRBJ2-5, is DGGITQSPKYLFRKEGQNVTLSCEQNLNHDAMYWYRQDPGQGLRLIYYSQIVNDFQKGDIAEGYSVSREKKESFPLTVTSAQKNPTAFYLCASSRSGGETQYFGPGTRLLVL.

The chain joins TRBV5-1 to TRBJ2-7; D tentatively fits TRBD1 or TRBD2 (5 bases each). CDR1 SGHRS and CDR2 YFSETQ come from the germline V gene. The CDR3 is 14 amino acids. Trimming left V 2 bases short and J 0 bases short, with 9 bases between. Here the CDR3 DNA reads TGCGCCAGCAGCTTTGGGACGGACTCCTACGAGCAGTACTTC. Amino acids: CASSFGTDSYEQYF. Full variable domain (outside the CDR3, taken from reference TRBV5-1 and TRBJ2-7): KAGVTQTPRYLIKTRGQQVTLSCSPISGHRSVSWYQQTPGQGLQFLFEYFSETQRNKGNFPGRFSGRQFSNSRSEMNVSTLELGDSALYLCASSFGTDSYEQYFGPGTRLTVT.

The V gene is TRBV6-1, the J gene TRBJ2-7; no firm D call. Germline lookup yields CDR1 MNHNS and CDR2 SASEGT. The CDR3 consists of 14 residues. Trimming cost V 5 bases and J 0 bases, with 11 bases left between them. The CDR3 nucleotides are TGTGCCAGCAGTATCCCACAGCGCTCCTACGAGCAGTACTTC. This translates into CASSIPQRSYEQYF.